This record concerns one TCR beta chain sequence. The specificity of this receptor is unknown. The input lacks base qualities; no much larger clone sits a single base away. This specimen comes from a study of T cell changes during pregnancy in multiple sclerosis (dated by TCRdb to 2018 to 2020). Notes on the research overall: The study looked at changes in the T cell repertoire across pregnancy in women with multiple sclerosis.

Receptor amplification or capture employed the immunoSEQ multiplex PCR assay. TCRdb carries this immuneACCESS record with in-frame sequences only. Its versions omit some clonotypes, under half of them owing to an unresolved V gene in the studies checked, with the rest unexplained. This sample lists about 55,000 clones; about 87% were detected once. 0.55% to 0.65% of the sample belongs to the ten largest clones. Measured from the cysteine to the phenylalanine, the CDR3 is 12 residues long. Only the CDR3 DNA is retained, 36 bases long and in frame from the first base. Looking up the germline V gene (reference sequence) yields CDR1 SEHNR and CDR2 FQNEAQ. At the junction V is shortened by 5 bases and J by 13 bases, with 12 bases in between.

Source: CD4+ T cells from peripheral blood mononuclear cells, taken in the first trimester of pregnancy. In this chain, TRBV7-9 is recombined with TRBJ1-6, with the D gene too uncertain to name. The TCR comes from a female donor with multiple sclerosis, enrolled in a pregnancy study. CDR3 region: CASSNQPGPLHF. The nucleotides read TGTGCCAGCAGCAATCAGCCCGGGCCCCTCCACTTT.